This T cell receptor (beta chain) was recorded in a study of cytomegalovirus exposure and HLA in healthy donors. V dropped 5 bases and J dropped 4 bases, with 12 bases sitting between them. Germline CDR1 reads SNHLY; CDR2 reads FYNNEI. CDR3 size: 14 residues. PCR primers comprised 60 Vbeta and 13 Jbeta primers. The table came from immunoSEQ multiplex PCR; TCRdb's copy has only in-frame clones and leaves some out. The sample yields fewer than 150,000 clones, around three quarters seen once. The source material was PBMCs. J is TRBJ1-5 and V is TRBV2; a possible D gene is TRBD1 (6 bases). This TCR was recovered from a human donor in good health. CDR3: CASSLGDINQPQHF. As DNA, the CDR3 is TGTGCCAGCAGTTTGGGGGACATTAATCAGCCCCAGCATTTT.